This TCR beta chain came from a study of T cell responses to AZD1222 COVID-19 vaccine. For the study at large: Second doses at about 4 or about 12 weeks were pooled.

Details on this clone: No antigen is known for it.

The CDR3 totals 17 residues. V lost 3 bases, J lost 4 bases, and 19 bases lay in between. Germline V CDR1 and CDR2: LNHDA, SQIVND (reference sequence). Using immunoSEQ multiplex PCR, the repertoire was profiled, and TCRdb retains in-frame clones only, with some absent. The table shows around 150,000 clones, with 85% to 95% occurring only once. Study results and caveats: Spike was spanned by vaccine-associated CD4 TCRs, with dominance at 160-218 and 743-854. After two AZD1222 doses, spike-specific TCR breadth and depth rose versus day 0. Females made up more of the donors, who were largely white British, and clonal diversity may have come out too low.

This chain joins TRBV19 and TRBJ1-5; tentatively, D is TRBD1 (6 bases). The sequence was collected from an adult in good health. The sample here was peripheral blood, taken on day 0 of AZD1222 vaccination. The CDR3 nucleotides read TGTGCCAGTAGTATCGCAGGGGACGGAGTTAGAAATCAGCCCCAGCATTTT. Its translation: CASSIAGDGVRNQPQHF.